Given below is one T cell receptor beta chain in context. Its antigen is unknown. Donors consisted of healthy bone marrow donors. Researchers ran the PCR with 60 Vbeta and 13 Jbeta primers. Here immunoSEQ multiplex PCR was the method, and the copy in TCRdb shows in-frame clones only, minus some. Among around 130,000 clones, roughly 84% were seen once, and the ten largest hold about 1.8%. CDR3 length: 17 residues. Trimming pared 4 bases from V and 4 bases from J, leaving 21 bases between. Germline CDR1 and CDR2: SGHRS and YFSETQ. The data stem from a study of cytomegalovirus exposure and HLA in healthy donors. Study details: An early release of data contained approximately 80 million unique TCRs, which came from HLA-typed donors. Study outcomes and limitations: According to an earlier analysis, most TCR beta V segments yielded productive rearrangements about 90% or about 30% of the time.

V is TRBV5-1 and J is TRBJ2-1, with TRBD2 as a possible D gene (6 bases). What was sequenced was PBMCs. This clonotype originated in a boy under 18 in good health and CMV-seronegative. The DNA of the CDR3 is TGCGCCAGCAGCGCCGGGGCGCTAGCGAGGGGTTACAATGAGCAGTTCTTC. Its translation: CASSAGALARGYNEQFF. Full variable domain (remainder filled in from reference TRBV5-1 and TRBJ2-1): KAGVTQTPRYLIKTRGQQVTLSCSPISGHRSVSWYQQTPGQGLQFLFEYFSETQRNKGNFPGRFSGRQFSNSRSEMNVSTLELGDSALYLCASSAGALARGYNEQFFGPGTRLTVL.